Listed below are T cell receptor beta chains from one sample, sequenced in a study of T cell responses to AZD1222 COVID-19 vaccine. Data came from immunoSEQ multiplex PCR; TCRdb stores just in-frame clones and leaves some out. Of 92,000 or so clones in the sample, roughly nine tenths were seen once. This specimen was peripheral blood, taken on day 0 of AZD1222 vaccination. These receptors all come from an adult in good health. The CDR3 runs from the conserved cysteine through the conserved F or W. Some rows mark clone size as missing; the rest say once, few, many or name a class of expanded clone.

TRBJ1-1,TRBV12-3/TRBV12-4,-,CASRDGNTEAFF
TRBJ1-2,TRBV2,once,CASSERAGANYGYTF
TRBJ1-3,TRBV30,-,CAFQPNRGLGVGNTIYF
TRBJ2-6,TRBV5-1,-,CASSLPPGSGANVLTF
TRBJ2-7,TRBV2,-,CASSEVAEGREQYF
TRBJ1-5,TRBV24-1,-,CATSGDTVSNQPQHF
TRBJ2-7,TRBV7-7,-,CASSLNPGGDYEQYF
TRBJ2-6,TRBV5-1,-,CASSDSGSGANVLTF
TRBJ1-3,TRBV5-8,-,CASSLTGAVNTIYF
TRBJ1-4,TRBV28,-,CASGVPGGVTNEKLFF
TRBJ1-4,TRBV19,-,CASSPGQVSKTNEKLFF
TRBJ2-7,TRBV19,-,CASSTGGGLLEQYF
TRBJ2-7,TRBV6-4,-,CASGAGTGVSEQYF
TRBJ2-1,TRBV27,-,CASNRRLAGVNEQFF
TRBJ2-2,TRBV7-9,-,CASSLGRLAGGGTGELFF
TRBJ2-1,TRBV9,-,CASSVGTVQGNEQFF